These 10 T cell receptor beta chains were all obtained from the same sample, sequenced in a study of T-cell memory formation after mild COVID-19. TCRdb re-called the 5' RACE reads with MiXCR, one entry per CDR3 protein. The sample contains approximately 400,000 distinct CDR3 sequences, approximately 24% of which appear only once. The sample comprised PBMCs or a T cell subset sorted from them (not recorded which). The origin of the receptors is an adult woman who had mild COVID-19 (a few samples of this study predate the infection). Cell type and time point are not known.

V gene TRBV30 combines with J gene TRBJ2-7, with TRBD2 matching over 13 bases. The V segment lost 4 bases and the J segment 8 bases; nucleotides outside the gene matches: 8. The CDR3 spans 14 residues. CDR1 GTSNPN and CDR2 SVGIG come from the germline V gene (reference sequence). The CDR3 reads CAWTIAGLAGQQYF. The CDR3 region has the DNA TGTGCCTGGACCATAGCGGGACTAGCGGGACAGCAGTACTTC.

V usage is TRBV24-1 and J usage is TRBJ2-2; the D gene is possibly TRBD1 (5 bases). The germline V gene has CDR1 KGHDR and CDR2 SFDVKD. This CDR3 has 18 residues. V was clipped by 0 bases and J by 0 bases, with 13 bases between them. The CDR3 region has the DNA TGTGCCACCAGTGATTTGCAAAGGGGCAGGGCGAACACCGGGGAGCTGTTTTTT. Translated, it gives CATSDLQRGRANTGELFF.

This clonotype was picked up a small number of times. The chain joins TRBV6-2 or TRBV6-3 to TRBJ2-1; a weak D match, TRBD1 (5 bases). There are 17 residues in the CDR3. V shed 9 bases and J shed 0 bases, with 21 bases lying between them. Germline CDR1 is MNHEY and CDR2 is SVGEGT. CDR3 amino acids: CASILSGSLSSYNEQFF. CDR3 DNA: TGTGCCAGTATCCTTTCAGGGTCACTTAGCTCCTACAATGAGCAGTTCTTC.

This clonotype was detected many times. The chain links TRBV11-2 to TRBJ2-1; D may be TRBD1 (5 bases). The germline gives CDR1 SGHAT, CDR2 FQNNGV. Between the trimmed V and J ends, which lost 1 base and 6 bases, there was a span of 16 bases. The CDR3 runs to 16 residues. CDR3 amino acids: CASSLAGHGAANEQFF. For the CDR3, the DNA is TGTGCCAGCAGCTTAGCAGGGCATGGGGCCGCCAATGAGCAGTTCTTC.

This clonotype has only a few counts. This chain uses TRBV18 with TRBJ1-2; D may be TRBD1 (6 bases). This CDR3 is 15 amino acids long. With 6 bases removed from V and 3 bases from J, the gap between germline ends came to 17 bases. The germline CDR1 and CDR2 sequences are KGHSH and LQKENI. In DNA form, the CDR3 reads TGTGCCAGCTCGTCCCTCGGACAGAAGGACTATGGCTACACCTTC. It codes for CASSSLGQKDYGYTF. Variable domain in full (rest from reference TRBV18 and TRBJ1-2): NAGVMQNPRHLVRRRGQEARLRCSPMKGHSHVYWYRQLPEEGLKFMVYLQKENIIDESGMPKERFSAEFPKEGPSILRIQQVVRGDSAAYFCASSSLGQKDYGYTFGSGTRLTVV.

The chain joins TRBV7-9 to TRBJ1-2; TRBD1 might be the D (6 bases). The CDR3 is 16 amino acids. Germline CDR1 reads SEHNR; CDR2 reads FQNEAQ (reference sequence). The ends were cut back, 3 bases at V and 5 bases at J, with 19 bases in the middle. DNA for the CDR3: TGTGCCAGCAGCTTCTTCGGGGGATCGGACAGTTATGGCTACACCTTC. Encoded protein: CASSFFGGSDSYGYTF.

The J gene is TRBJ2-7, the V gene TRBV2; tentative D call: TRBD2 (5 bases). This CDR3 has 17 amino acids. V was trimmed by 2 bases and J by 2 bases, leaving 19 bases between them. Germline-derived CDR1 and CDR2 are SNHLY and FYNNEI. The CDR3 spells CASSELHVFEGTYEQYF. As DNA, the CDR3 is TGTGCCAGCAGTGAATTGCACGTTTTCGAGGGAACCTACGAGCAGTACTTC. Full variable domain (rest looked up from reference TRBV2 and TRBJ2-7): EPEVTQTPSHQVTQMGQEVILRCVPISNHLYFYWYRQILGQKVEFLVSFYNNEISEKSEIFDDQFSVERPDGSNFTLKIRSTKLEDSAMYFCASSELHVFEGTYEQYFGPGTRLTVT.

This rearrangement joins TRBV20-1 to TRBJ2-5; 10 bases match TRBD1. Germline V gene lookup returns CDR1 DFQATT and CDR2 SNEGSKA (reference sequence). This CDR3 is 14 amino acids long. With 6 bases clipped from V and 0 bases from J, the junction kept 4 bases outside the gene matches. This chain's CDR3 is CSATGTGDQETQYF. DNA for the CDR3: TGCAGTGCCACCGGGACAGGGGACCAAGAGACCCAGTACTTC.

The V call is TRBV11-2, the J call TRBJ2-4; TRBD2 matches at 12 bases. Germline trimming cut 5 bases from V and 1 base from J; bases unmatched to any gene: 3. This CDR3 region has 16 residues. CDR1 is SGHAT and CDR2 is FQNNGV in the germline V gene. CDR3 sequence: CASSASGGAAKNIQYF. As DNA, the CDR3 is TGTGCCAGCAGCGCTAGCGGGGGGGCCGCCAAAAACATTCAGTACTTC.

The chain links TRBV24-1 to TRBJ2-7; 8 bases are shared with TRBD2. The CDR3 loop spans 16 amino acids. With 4 bases clipped from V and 2 bases from J, the junction kept 9 bases outside the gene matches. Germline V gives CDR1 KGHDR, CDR2 SFDVKD. CDR3 nucleotides: TGTGCCACCAGTGACCTTGGCGCGGGAGGTACCTACGAGCAGTACTTC. Translation gives CATSDLGAGGTYEQYF.